The rows below give T cell receptor beta chains drawn from one sample of a study of long-term antiretroviral therapy in people with HIV. The table came from immunoSEQ multiplex PCR; TCRdb's copy has only in-frame clones and leaves some out. Here the sample spans 35,000 or so clones, approximately 83% being singletons. Sequencing used unsorted PBMCs, obtained 2.2 years after starting antiretroviral therapy. The receptor set was obtained from a young man with HIV. The CDR3 runs from the conserved cysteine through the conserved F or W. Fields, in order: D gene, V gene, J gene, clone size, CDR3 protein, CDR3 DNA. A D gene is named only where the DNA matches it firmly. Clone size is shown for a subset of rows, as once, few, many or a class of expanded clone.

TRBD1,TRBV18,TRBJ2-7,-,CASSGQVSYEQYF,TGTGCCAGCTCAGGACAGGTTTCCTACGAGCAGTACTTC
-,TRBV11-2,TRBJ2-2,-,CASSLETGATGELFF,TGTGCCAGCAGCTTAGAAACGGGAGCGACCGGGGAGCTGTTTTTT
-,TRBV10-3,TRBJ2-6,-,CAIREDSGANVLTF,TGTGCCATCAGGGAGGACTCTGGGGCCAACGTCCTGACTTTC
-,TRBV5-1,TRBJ1-2,-,CASSLEPGFYGYTF,TGCGCCAGCAGCTTGGAGCCAGGATTCTATGGCTACACCTTC
-,TRBV19,TRBJ2-7,-,CASSTGRDLSYEQYF,TGTGCCAGTAGTACGGGACGGGACTTATCCTACGAGCAGTACTTC
-,TRBV9,TRBJ2-2,-,CASSARPTGELFF,TGTGCCAGCAGCGCCCGACCGACCGGGGAGCTGTTTTTT
-,TRBV28,TRBJ1-5,-,CASSSNPDGLSNQPQHF,TGTGCCAGCAGTTCGAACCCGGACGGACTTAGCAATCAGCCCCAGCATTTT
TRBD2,TRBV28,TRBJ2-7,once,CASTPGLAGNYEQYF,TGTGCCAGCACCCCGGGACTAGCGGGAAATTACGAGCAGTACTTC
-,TRBV10-2,TRBJ1-3,-,CASARQSGNTIYF,TGCGCCAGCGCCCGGCAGTCTGGAAACACCATATATTTT
TRBD2,TRBV19,TRBJ2-1,-,CASSSGLAGPYNEQFF,TGTGCCAGTAGCTCGGGACTAGCGGGACCCTACAATGAGCAGTTCTTC
-,TRBV14,TRBJ2-5,-,CASSHRVVGETQYF,TGTGCCAGCAGCCACAGGGTAGTCGGAGAGACCCAGTACTTC
-,TRBV9,TRBJ1-4,-,CASSAPGEKLFF,TGTGCCAGCAGCGCGCCGGGAGAAAAACTGTTTTTT
TRBD1,TRBV10-3,TRBJ2-5,-,CAISGQGGQETQYF,TGTGCCATCAGCGGACAGGGGGGCCAAGAGACCCAGTACTTC
TRBD2,TRBV10-3,TRBJ2-7,-,CAINNERDYEQYF,TGTGCCATCAATAACGAGCGGGACTACGAGCAGTACTTC
-,TRBV7-9,TRBJ2-7,-,CASSSPMGVGGYEQYF,TGTGCCAGCAGCTCGCCCATGGGCGTTGGGGGATACGAGCAGTACTTC
-,TRBV7-2,TRBJ2-3,once,CASSLTPNTDTQYF,TGTGCCAGCAGCTTAACTCCCAACACAGATACGCAGTATTTT
-,TRBV4-2,TRBJ2-3,-,CASSQDGRVGTDTQYF,TGTGCCAGCAGCCAAGACGGCAGGGTGGGCACAGATACGCAGTATTTT
-,TRBV4-1,TRBJ1-5,-,CASSQVRGSNQPQHF,TGCGCCAGCAGCCAGGTCAGGGGTAGCAATCAGCCCCAGCATTTT
-,TRBV9,TRBJ2-7,-,CASSFESLSYEQYF,TGTGCCAGCAGCTTCGAGTCCCTCTCCTACGAGCAGTACTTC
TRBD1,TRBV2,TRBJ1-6,-,CASSGGQGASYNSPLHF,TGTGCCAGCAGTGGGGGACAGGGGGCCTCCTATAATTCACCCCTCCACTTT
-,TRBV2,TRBJ2-1,-,CASSEIAGTNLNEQFF,TGTGCCAGCAGTGAAATCGCGGGAACCAATCTCAATGAGCAGTTCTTC
-,TRBV5-6,TRBJ2-7,-,CASSLGPNEQYF,TGTGCCAGCAGCTTAGGGCCGAACGAGCAGTACTTC
TRBD1,TRBV7-9,TRBJ2-1,-,CASSFEGTGYYNEQFF,TGTGCCAGCAGTTTCGAGGGGACAGGGTACTACAATGAGCAGTTCTTC
-,TRBV4-1,TRBJ2-5,-,CASSQVGGGAEWETQYF,TGCGCCAGCAGCCAAGTAGGAGGGGGCGCAGAGTGGGAGACCCAGTACTTC
-,TRBV21-1,TRBJ2-2,-,CASSKAGGTGTGELFF,TGTGCCAGCAGCAAAGCGGGGGGAACGGGAACCGGGGAGCTGTTTTTT
-,TRBV21-1,TRBJ2-7,-,CASSDIRTEVCRDEQYF,TGTGCCAGCAGCGATATTCGGACGGAGGTCTGTAGGGACGAGCAGTACTTC
TRBD2,TRBV19,TRBJ2-7,-,CASSTSPPFSGGYHEQYF,TGTGCCAGTAGTACATCTCCTCCGTTCAGCGGGGGGTACCACGAGCAGTACTTC
-,TRBV7-2,TRBJ1-4,-,CASSLLEKLFF,TGTGCCAGCAGCTTACTGGAAAAACTGTTTTTT
-,TRBV27,TRBJ2-5,-,CASSLSNYAETQYF,TGTGCCAGCAGTTTATCCAACTATGCGGAGACCCAGTACTTC
-,TRBV2,TRBJ1-2,-,CARTAPGEGGYGYTF,TGTGCCAGGACCGCACCGGGAGAGGGCGGCTATGGCTACACCTTC
-,TRBV5-1,TRBJ2-3,-,CASSLWGATGTDTQYF,TGCGCCAGCAGCTTGTGGGGCGCTACAGGGACAGATACGCAGTATTTT
-,TRBV6-1,TRBJ2-1,once,CASSEAGGSYNEQFF,TGTGCCAGCAGTGAAGCGGGGGGCTCCTACAATGAGCAGTTCTTC
TRBD2,TRBV6-5,TRBJ2-5,-,CASSPTSGGETQYF,TGTGCCAGCAGTCCGACTAGCGGGGGGGAGACCCAGTACTTC
-,TRBV19,TRBJ2-7,-,CASSMGLQTYEQYF,TGTGCCAGTAGTATGGGTTTACAGACCTACGAGCAGTACTTC
-,TRBV7-6,TRBJ1-1,once,CASSPREGLIIPF,TGTGCCAGCAGCCCAAGAGAAGGGCTTATTATACCCTTT
TRBD1,TRBV30,TRBJ1-1,-,CAWNTEKDRAGEAFF,TGTGCCTGGAATACGGAAAAGGACAGGGCGGGGGAAGCTTTCTTT
TRBD2,TRBV18,TRBJ2-3,-,CASTTGGAGMGTQYF,TGTGCCAGCACCACGGGGGGAGCAGGCATGGGTACGCAGTATTTT
-,TRBV30,TRBJ1-1,-,CAWSPLGGQAFF,TGTGCCTGGAGCCCCCTTGGGGGGCAAGCTTTCTTT
-,TRBV11-2,TRBJ2-7,once,CASSLVSLNFGYEQYF,TGTGCCAGCAGCTTAGTCTCTCTGAACTTCGGGTACGAGCAGTACTTC
-,TRBV18,TRBJ2-2,-,CASSPRGDVTGELFF,TGTGCCAGCTCACCCAGGGGAGACGTCACCGGGGAGCTGTTTTTT
TRBD2,TRBV6-6,TRBJ2-2,-,CAGSYEGREYAGELFF,TGTGCCGGCAGTTACGAGGGGAGGGAATACGCCGGGGAGCTGTTTTTT
-,TRBV7-2,TRBJ2-5,-,CASSLQGGWETQYF,TGTGCCAGCAGCTTACAGGGGGGCTGGGAGACCCAGTACTTC
-,TRBV28,TRBJ1-5,-,CASSSALSNQPQHF,TGTGCCAGCAGTTCCGCCCTGAGCAATCAGCCCCAGCATTTT
-,TRBV7-2,TRBJ2-2,-,CASSPRKGNGELFF,TGTGCCAGCAGCCCCCGCAAGGGGAACGGGGAGCTGTTTTTT
-,TRBV6-1,TRBJ1-5,-,CASSYWEDQPQHF,TGTGCCAGCAGTTATTGGGAGGATCAGCCCCAGCATTTT
-,TRBV7-6,TRBJ2-7,-,CASSLNVVHEQYF,TGTGCCAGCAGCTTGAATGTAGTCCACGAGCAGTACTTC
-,TRBV9,TRBJ1-3,-,CASTANSGNTIYF,TGTGCCAGCACAGCGAACTCTGGAAACACCATATATTTT
-,TRBV9,TRBJ2-2,-,CASSHGGGSTGELFF,TGTGCCAGCAGCCACGGAGGGGGATCCACCGGGGAGCTGTTTTTT
-,TRBV4-2,TRBJ2-2,-,CASSPRSGTGELFF,TGTGCCAGCAGCCCCCGATCGGGTACCGGGGAGCTGTTTTTT
-,TRBV7-2,TRBJ2-7,-,CASSLASLSDEQYF,TGTGCCAGCAGCTTAGCGTCACTCTCGGACGAGCAGTACTTC
-,TRBV6-1,TRBJ1-5,-,CASTATNINNQPQHF,TGTGCCAGCACCGCGACCAATATAAACAATCAGCCCCAGCATTTT
TRBD1,TRBV7-3,TRBJ2-1,few,CASSRSLTGVGNEQFF,TGTGCCAGCAGCAGAAGCCTGACAGGGGTAGGGAATGAGCAGTTCTTC
-,TRBV7-2,TRBJ1-1,-,CASSLVGSRKAFF,TGTGCCAGCTCTTTAGTGGGGAGTAGGAAAGCTTTCTTT
-,TRBV10-2,TRBJ1-3,-,CASSESRDFRVDTIYF,TGCGCCAGCAGTGAGAGCCGGGACTTCCGCGTGGACACCATATATTTT
-,TRBV6-6,TRBJ2-1,-,CASSPTNNEQFF,TGTGCCAGCAGCCCAACCAACAATGAGCAGTTCTTC
-,TRBV7-9,TRBJ1-3,-,CASSNMGGNTIYF,TGTGCCAGCAGCAATATGGGGGGAAACACCATATATTTT
-,TRBV7-9,TRBJ2-1,-,CASSLAKRRQFF,TGTGCCAGCAGCTTAGCGAAGAGGAGGCAGTTCTTC
-,TRBV7-3,TRBJ2-7,-,CATSAGHLGEQYF,TGTGCCACCTCTGCAGGGCACTTGGGCGAGCAGTACTTC
TRBD1,TRBV27,TRBJ2-7,few,CATSPDRLTSYEQYF,TGTGCCACTTCCCCGGACAGGCTCACTTCCTACGAGCAGTACTTC